This paragraph covers one TCR beta chain sequence. Its target is not known. TCR beta CDR3 region amplification was performed from RNA transcripts. Researchers ran a first-round RT-PCR on the TCR CDR3 using the HTBI primer set. TCRdb analysed the multiplex PCR reads with MiXCR anew, one entry per CDR3 protein. Counted here are 540,000 or so distinct CDR3 sequences, 15% to 19% occurring once; the ten biggest clones make up about 7%. This sample is drawn from a study of T cells in Graves' hyperthyroidism and ophthalmopathy. Study-level points and caveats: Most thyroid clonotypes that were expanded above 0.001 also turned up in blood.

For Graves' hyperthyroidism to be stable, ophthalmopathy could not progress within 18 months. This CDR3 contains 13 residues. Germline V gene sequence: CDR1 LNHNV, CDR2 YYDKDF (reference sequence). Trimming stripped 3 bases from V and 1 base from J, with 6 bases between. Sequenced: blood. The genes are TRBV15 and TRBJ1-1; D remains ambiguous. This TCR was sampled from a woman in her twenties or thirties with Graves' hyperthyroidism. The CDR3 protein is CATSRVGNTEAFF. As DNA, the CDR3 is TGTGCCACCAGCAGGGTTGGGAACACTGAAGCTTTCTTT.